This TCR beta chain derives from a study of brain T cells in children with intractable seizures (dated by TCRdb to 2020 to 2022). About the investigation overall: Resected brain tissue from 53 pediatric epilepsy surgery cases was initially screened for immune gene transcripts with a NanoString immunology panel. Among the roughly twelve selected surgery cases, eight also had pre-surgery blood sequenced, leaving four with brain tissue only. Summary of the overall study and its limitations: Because sequencing depth differed between pre- and post-surgery blood, the absence of clones from the pre-surgery sample may reflect undersampling. Viral specificity was inferred only from CDR3 sequence similarity, and patients' HCMV serostatus was unknown.

V and J lose 8 bases and 8 bases, and a span of 13 bases separates them. The CDR3 measures 12 amino acids from cysteine to phenylalanine. Just CDR3 DNA is preserved here, 36 bases in frame from base 1. CDR1 and CDR2 were assigned from the germline V gene as SGHAT and FQNNGV. The label giving this sample's time point can be read as: blood from clinic visit 5 months post-surgery; TSC patient then seizure free. Surgery cases with the highest brain T cell transcript signatures were selected for TCR beta chain sequencing of brain tissue and, where available, blood. Patients had been treated with at least one anti-epileptic drug before surgery. TCR-sequenced patients were children with drug-resistant epilepsy due to tuberous sclerosis complex, focal cortical dysplasia, Rasmussen encephalitis or hemimegalencephaly. The Monarch genomic DNA purification kit was used to extract bulk genomic DNA from unsorted brain tissue and whole blood.

On this clone itself: Its antigen is not yet known. No much larger clone exists at a distance of one base, and base qualities are not known.

TCR beta chain sequences were generated from genomic DNA using the immunoSEQ assay. Per the authors' processing: CDR3 sequences that did not begin with the conserved framework cysteine at position 104 were removed by hand. Clonality was calculated as one minus the normalized Shannon's Diversity Index, with values ranging from 0 (maximal diversity) to 1 (oligoclonal). To check whether a given CDR3 had different frequencies in two samples, for example brain versus blood, chi-squared comparison-of-proportions tests were used. Public clonotypes were found through immuneACCESS searches, while the VDJdb browser was used to judge similarity to known antiviral clonotypes. TCRdb took over this immuneACCESS table, retaining in-frame rearrangements with V and J assigned. Such tables are incomplete; in checked studies, under half of the missing clones stem from an unresolved V gene, and the remainder is unexplained. V and J calls and clone size are as listed in that table; D and trimming were resolved from the DNA. The sample contains about 340,000 clones, over 90% of them found a single time. The ten largest clones take up about 5.8% of the sample.

The sequence is built from TRBV11-2 and TRBJ2-1, with the D assignment possibly TRBD1 or TRBD2, given 5 matching bases for each. The origin of this receptor is a boy in the first two years of life with tuberous sclerosis and intractable seizures. This specimen was peripheral blood, taken roughly 5 months after surgery. The nucleotides are TGTGCCAGCCGTACTTTGGGGGATGAGCAGTTCTTC. Translation gives CASRTLGDEQFF.